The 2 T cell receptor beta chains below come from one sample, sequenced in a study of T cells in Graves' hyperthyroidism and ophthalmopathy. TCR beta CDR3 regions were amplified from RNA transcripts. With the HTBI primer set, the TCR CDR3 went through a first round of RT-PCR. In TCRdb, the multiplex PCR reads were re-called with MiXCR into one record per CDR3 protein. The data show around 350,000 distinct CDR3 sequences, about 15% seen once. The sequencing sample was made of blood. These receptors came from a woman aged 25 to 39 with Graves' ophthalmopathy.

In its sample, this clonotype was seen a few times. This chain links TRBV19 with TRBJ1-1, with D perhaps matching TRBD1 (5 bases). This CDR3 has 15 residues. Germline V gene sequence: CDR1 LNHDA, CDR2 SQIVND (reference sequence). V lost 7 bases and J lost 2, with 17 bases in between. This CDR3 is CASKIAEGHNTEAFF. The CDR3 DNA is TGTGCCAGTAAGATCGCTGAGGGGCATAACACTGAAGCTTTCTTT.

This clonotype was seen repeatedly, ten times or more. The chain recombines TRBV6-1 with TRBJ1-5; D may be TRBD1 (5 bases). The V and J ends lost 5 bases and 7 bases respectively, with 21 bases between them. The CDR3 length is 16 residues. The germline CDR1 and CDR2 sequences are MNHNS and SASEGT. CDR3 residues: CASSRAGLRLGQPQHF. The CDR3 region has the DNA TGTGCCAGCAGTCGAGCGGGGCTAAGATTGGGGCAGCCCCAGCATTTT.